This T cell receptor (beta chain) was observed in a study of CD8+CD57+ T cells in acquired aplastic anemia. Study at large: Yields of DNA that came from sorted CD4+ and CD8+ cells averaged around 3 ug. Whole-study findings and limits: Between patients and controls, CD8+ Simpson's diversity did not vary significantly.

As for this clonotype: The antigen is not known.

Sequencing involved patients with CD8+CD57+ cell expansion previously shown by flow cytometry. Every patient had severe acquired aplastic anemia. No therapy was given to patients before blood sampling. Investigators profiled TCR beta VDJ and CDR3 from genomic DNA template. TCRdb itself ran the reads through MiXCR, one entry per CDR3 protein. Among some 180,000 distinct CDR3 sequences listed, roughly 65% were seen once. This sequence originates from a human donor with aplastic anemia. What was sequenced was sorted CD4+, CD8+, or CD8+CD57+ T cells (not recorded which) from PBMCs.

The CDR3 sequence: CASQPGTGAEQYF. In DNA form, the CDR3 reads TGTGCCAGCCAACCCGGGACAGGGGCCGAGCAGTACTTC. The chain joins TRBV9 to TRBJ2-7, with 10 bases identical to TRBD1. Trimming took 7 bases from V and 6 from J; bases not matched to a gene: 7. Germline V gene sequence: CDR1 SGDLS, CDR2 YYNGEE. This CDR3 is built from 13 residues.